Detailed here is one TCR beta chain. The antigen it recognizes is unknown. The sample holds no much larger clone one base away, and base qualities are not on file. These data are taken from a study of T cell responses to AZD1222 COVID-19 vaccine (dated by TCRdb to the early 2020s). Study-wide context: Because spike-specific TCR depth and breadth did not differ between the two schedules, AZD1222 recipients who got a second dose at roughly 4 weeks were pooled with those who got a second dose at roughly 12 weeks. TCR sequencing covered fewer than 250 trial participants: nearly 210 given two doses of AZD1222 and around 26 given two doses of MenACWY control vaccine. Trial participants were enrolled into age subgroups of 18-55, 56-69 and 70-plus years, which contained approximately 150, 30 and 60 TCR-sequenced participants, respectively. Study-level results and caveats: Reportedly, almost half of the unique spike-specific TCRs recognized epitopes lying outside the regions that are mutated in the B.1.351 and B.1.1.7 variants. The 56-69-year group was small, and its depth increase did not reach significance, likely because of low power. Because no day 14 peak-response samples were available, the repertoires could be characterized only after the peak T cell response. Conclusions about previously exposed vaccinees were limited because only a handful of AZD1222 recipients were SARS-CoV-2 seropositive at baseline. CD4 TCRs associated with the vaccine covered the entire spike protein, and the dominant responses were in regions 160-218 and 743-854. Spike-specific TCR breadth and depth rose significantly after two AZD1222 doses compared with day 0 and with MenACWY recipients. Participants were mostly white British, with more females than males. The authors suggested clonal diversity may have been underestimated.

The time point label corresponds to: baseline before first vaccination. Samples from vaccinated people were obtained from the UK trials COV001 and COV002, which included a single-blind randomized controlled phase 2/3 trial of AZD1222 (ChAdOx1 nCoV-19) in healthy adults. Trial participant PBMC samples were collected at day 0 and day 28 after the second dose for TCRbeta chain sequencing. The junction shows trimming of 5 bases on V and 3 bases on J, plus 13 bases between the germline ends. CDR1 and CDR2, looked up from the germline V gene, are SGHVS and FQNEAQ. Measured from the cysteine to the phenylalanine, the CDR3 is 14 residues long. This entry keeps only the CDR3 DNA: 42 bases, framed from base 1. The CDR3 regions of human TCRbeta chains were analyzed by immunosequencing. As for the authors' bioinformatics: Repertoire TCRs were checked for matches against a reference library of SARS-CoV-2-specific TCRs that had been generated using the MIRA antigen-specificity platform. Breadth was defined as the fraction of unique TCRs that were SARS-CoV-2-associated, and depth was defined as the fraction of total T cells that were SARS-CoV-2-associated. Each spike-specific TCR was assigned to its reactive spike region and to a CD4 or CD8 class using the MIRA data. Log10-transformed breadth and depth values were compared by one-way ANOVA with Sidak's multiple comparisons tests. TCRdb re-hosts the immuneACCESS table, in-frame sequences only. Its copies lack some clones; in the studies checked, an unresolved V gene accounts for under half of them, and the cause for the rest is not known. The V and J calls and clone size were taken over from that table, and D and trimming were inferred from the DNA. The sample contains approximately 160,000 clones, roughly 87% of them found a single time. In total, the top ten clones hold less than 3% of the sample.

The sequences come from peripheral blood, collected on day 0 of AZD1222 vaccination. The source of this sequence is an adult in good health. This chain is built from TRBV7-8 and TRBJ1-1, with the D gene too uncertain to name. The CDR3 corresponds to CASSLTWEDTEAFF. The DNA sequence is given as TGTGCCAGCAGCCTCACATGGGAGGACACTGAAGCTTTCTTT.